Listed here is a single T cell receptor beta chain. Its antigen is not identified. Culture lasted about ten days before CD4+ T cell isolation. Each participant was administered two doses of either the BNT162b2 or the mRNA-1273 vaccine. The assay was immunoSEQ multiplex PCR, and TCRdb's table has in-frame clones only and misses some. The sample holds around 62,000 clones, around 74% seen once. The germline gives CDR1 SGHRS, CDR2 YFSETQ. The CDR3 runs to 16 residues. The V segment lost 1 base and the J segment 6 bases; nucleotides outside the gene matches: 10. This sample was included in a study of vaccination effects on CD4 cells after COVID-19. Whole-study findings and limits: After vaccination, at late timepoints, clones induced by infection and by vaccine contracted markedly.

This chain joins TRBV5-1 and TRBJ2-1; TRBD2 agrees at 7 bases. The sequence was obtained from a human donor who received a COVID-19 vaccine. Sample: CD4+ T cells from PBMCs cultured without peptide, taken after COVID-19 vaccination. CDR3 residues: CASSLFSGGTANEQFF. The CDR3 coding sequence is TGCGCCAGCAGCTTGTTTTCGGGGGGTACCGCCAATGAGCAGTTCTTC.